A selection of T cell receptor beta chains follows, all from one sample in a study of CD8 T cells in Susac syndrome. TCRdb independently ran MiXCR on the immunoSEQ multiplex PCR reads; one entry per CDR3 protein. This table holds 120,000 or so distinct CDR3 sequences, 90% to 95% found once. Sequenced material: CD4+ T cells from PBMCs. These receptors originate from a human donor in good health. The CDR3 runs from the conserved cysteine through the conserved F or W. D genes are given only for firm matches. The size entry is marked missing in some rows and otherwise reads once, few, many or a size class.

clone_size j_call d_call v_call cdr3_nt cdr3_aa
- TRBJ2-5 TRBD2 TRBV7-2 TGTGCCAGCAGCCCCACTAGCGGGAGGGAAGAGACCCAGTACTTC CASSPTSGREETQYF
few TRBJ2-1 TRBD2 TRBV5-1 TGCGCCAGCAGCGGACTAGCGGGTTACAATGAGCAGTTCTTC CASSGLAGYNEQFF
- TRBJ1-1 - TRBV6-5 TGTGCCAGCAGTGGGACCTTAAACACTGAAGCTTTCTTT CASSGTLNTEAFF
once TRBJ2-4 - TRBV29-1 TGCAGCTTCTTATTGGGCCCCGAACCGATACTCCGGGCCAAAAACATTCAGTACTTC CSFLLGPEPILRAKNIQYF
- TRBJ2-3 TRBD1 TRBV7-8 TGTGCCAGCAGCTTGATGTCCGGACAGGGGGCAGATACGCAGTATTTT CASSLMSGQGADTQYF
- TRBJ2-3 - TRBV9 TGTGCCAGCAGGGGGGTTTCCACAGATACGCAGTATTTT CASRGVSTDTQYF
- TRBJ1-1 - TRBV2 TGTGCCAGCAGTTCGCTGGGGTCTGGTGACACTGAAGCTTTCTTT CASSSLGSGDTEAFF
- TRBJ2-1 - TRBV12-3/TRBV12-4 TGTGCCAGCAGTCTGGGGGAGATATGGCAGTTCTTC CASSLGEIWQFF
- TRBJ2-1 TRBD2 TRBV3-1 TGTGCCAGCAGCCACCGGGGGGCCTACAATGAGCAGTTCTTC CASSHRGAYNEQFF
- TRBJ2-1 TRBD2 TRBV5-4 TGTGCCAGCAGCTTGGACGGGAGGGGGAATGAGCAGTTCTTC CASSLDGRGNEQFF
- TRBJ2-7 - TRBV30 TGTGCCTGGAGTGTGAGAGCCCAATACGAGCAGTACTTC CAWSVRAQYEQYF
- TRBJ2-2 - TRBV4-3 TGCGCCAGCAGCCGAGGAGGGCCTTACACCGGGGAGCTGTTTTTT CASSRGGPYTGELFF
- TRBJ1-5 - TRBV27 TGTGCCAGCAGTCAGACTCCCGAAGGGCCGGAGCAGCCCCAGCATTTT CASSQTPEGPEQPQHF
- TRBJ2-3 TRBD2 TRBV29-1 TGCAGCGTTGAGGGCCGTTCGGGGGGGGATACGCAGTATTTT CSVEGRSGGDTQYF
- TRBJ1-1 - TRBV19 TGTGCCAGTAGACAGCCCAGATGGGGGAACACTGAAGCTTTCTTT CASRQPRWGNTEAFF
- TRBJ2-7 - TRBV28 TGTGCCAGCAGTTCCCCCGGGGCGCAGTACTTC CASSSPGAQYF
- TRBJ2-3 - TRBV29-1 TGCAGCGTGGGAGGACGAGTCACAGATACGCAGTATTTT CSVGGRVTDTQYF
- TRBJ2-2 TRBD2 TRBV3-1 TGTGCCAGCAGCCTACTAGCGGGAACCGGGGAGCTGTTTTTT CASSLLAGTGELFF
- TRBJ2-7 TRBD2 TRBV18 TGTGCCAGCTCACCCCGGACTAGCAGCTCCTACGAGCAGTACTTC CASSPRTSSSYEQYF
- TRBJ2-3 TRBD2 TRBV18 TGTGCCAGCTCCGGGAGGGTGGATACAGATACGCAGTATTTT CASSGRVDTDTQYF
- TRBJ2-2 TRBD1 TRBV24-1 TGTGCCACCAGTGATGCCGGGACAGGGCGAACCGGGGAGCTGTTTTTT CATSDAGTGRTGELFF
- TRBJ2-7 - TRBV5-4 TGTGCCAGCAGCTCCCAAAGCGTAACCTACGAGCAGTACTTC CASSSQSVTYEQYF
- TRBJ2-7 - TRBV27 TGTGCCAGCAGTTGGAAGGGCAGCTACGAGCAGTACTTC CASSWKGSYEQYF
- TRBJ2-3 - TRBV20-1 TGCAGTGCTAGCGAGGGGTCGAAGCAGTATTTT CSASEGSKQYF
- TRBJ2-2 - TRBV29-1 TGCAGCGTGGGTACACTATACACCGGGGAGCTGTTTTTT CSVGTLYTGELFF
- TRBJ1-1 - TRBV6-1 TGTGCCAGCAGTGAAGCTTATGACACTGAAGCTTTCTTT CASSEAYDTEAFF
- TRBJ1-5 TRBD1 TRBV6-2/TRBV6-3 TGTGCCAGCAACAAAGGACAGGGCCTGCCCCAGCATTTT CASNKGQGLPQHF
- TRBJ2-2 - TRBV3-1 TGTGCCAGCAGCCCCCGGACGCTTTTGAGCGGGGAGCTGTTTTTT CASSPRTLLSGELFF
- TRBJ2-3 - TRBV7-9 TGTGCCAGCAGCTTAAAGGGATCCGGGGGAGGCACAGATACGCAGTATTTT CASSLKGSGGGTDTQYF
- TRBJ2-1 TRBD2 TRBV7-7 TGTGCTAGCAGCCCTACTAGCGGGGGGGGCAATGAGCAGTTCTTC CASSPTSGGGNEQFF
- TRBJ2-5 TRBD2 TRBV5-4 TGTGCCAGCAGCTCCAGACTAGCGGGACAAGAGACCCAGTACTTC CASSSRLAGQETQYF
- TRBJ2-3 - TRBV3-1 TGTGCCAGCAGCCAAACGACGGCATCCACAGATACGCAGTATTTT CASSQTTASTDTQYF
- TRBJ1-1 - TRBV2 TGTGCCAGCCGGCTAGGGGGGGCGAACACTGAAGCTTTCTTT CASRLGGANTEAFF
- TRBJ2-3 - TRBV7-9 TGTGCCAGCAGCCTAGTGTTTGGGGGGCGCACAGATACGCAGTATTTT CASSLVFGGRTDTQYF
- TRBJ2-1 - TRBV4-2 TGTGCCAGCAGCCAAGCGGGTCCTAGCAGATCCTACAATGAGCAGTTCTTC CASSQAGPSRSYNEQFF
- TRBJ1-5 - TRBV6-2/TRBV6-3 TGTGCCAGCAGTTACTCGGGAGGTGGTCAGCCCCAGCATTTT CASSYSGGGQPQHF
- TRBJ2-1 TRBD2 TRBV29-1 TGCAGCGTTGATCGGGAGGGACTAGCGGGAGGTGGTGAGCAGTTCTTC CSVDREGLAGGGEQFF
- TRBJ2-5 - TRBV4-3 TGCGCCAGCAGCCAAGATAGGGGGGCCCAAGAGACCCAGTACTTC CASSQDRGAQETQYF
- TRBJ2-5 TRBD2 TRBV6-5 TGTGCCAGCACTTTTAGCGGGAGTCGCCAAGAGACCCAGTACTTC CASTFSGSRQETQYF
- TRBJ1-5 TRBD1 TRBV19 TGTGCCAGTAGTATACAGGGGGCTGGAGATCAGCCCCAGCATTTT CASSIQGAGDQPQHF
- TRBJ2-7 - TRBV7-2 TGTGCCAGCAGCTTAGCGGCGGGATCCGCCTACGAGCAGTACTTC CASSLAAGSAYEQYF
- TRBJ2-2 TRBD2 TRBV11-1 TGTGCCAGCAGCTTACGCCCCAAACTGTCACTAGCGGTGAACACCGGGGAGCTGTTTTTT CASSLRPKLSLAVNTGELFF
- TRBJ1-5 TRBD1 TRBV18 TGTGCCAGCTCACCAACGAGCCCACAGGGGGCCGGGGGCAATCAGCCCCAGCATTTT CASSPTSPQGAGGNQPQHF
- TRBJ1-2 TRBD1 TRBV2 TGTGCCAGCAGCGGGGACAGGACGTCCTATGGCTACACCTTC CASSGDRTSYGYTF
- TRBJ1-2 - TRBV6-5 TGTGCCAGCAGTTACAAGGGCTATGGCTACACCTTC CASSYKGYGYTF
- TRBJ2-2 - TRBV6-2/TRBV6-3 TGTGCCAGCAGTCCAGAAGACTCCTTCTTTGTGAACACCGGGGAGCTGTTTTTT CASSPEDSFFVNTGELFF